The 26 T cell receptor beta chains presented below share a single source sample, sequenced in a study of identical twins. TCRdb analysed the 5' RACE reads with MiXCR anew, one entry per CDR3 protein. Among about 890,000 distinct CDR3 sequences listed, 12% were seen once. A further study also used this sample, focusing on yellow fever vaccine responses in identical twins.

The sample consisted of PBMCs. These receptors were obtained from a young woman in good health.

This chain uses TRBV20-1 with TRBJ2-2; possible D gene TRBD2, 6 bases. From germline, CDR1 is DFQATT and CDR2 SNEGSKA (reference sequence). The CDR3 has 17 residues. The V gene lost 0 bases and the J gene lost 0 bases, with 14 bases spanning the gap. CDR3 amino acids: CSARDQRRGTNTGELFF. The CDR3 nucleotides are TGCAGTGCTAGAGATCAACGGAGGGGCACGAACACCGGGGAGCTGTTTTTT.

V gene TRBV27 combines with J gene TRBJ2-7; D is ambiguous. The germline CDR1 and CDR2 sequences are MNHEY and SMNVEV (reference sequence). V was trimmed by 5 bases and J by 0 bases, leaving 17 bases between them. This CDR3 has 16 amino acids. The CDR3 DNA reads TGTGCCAGCAGTCATGGCCCCGGCGGCCCCTCCTACGAGCAGTACTTC. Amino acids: CASSHGPGGPSYEQYF.

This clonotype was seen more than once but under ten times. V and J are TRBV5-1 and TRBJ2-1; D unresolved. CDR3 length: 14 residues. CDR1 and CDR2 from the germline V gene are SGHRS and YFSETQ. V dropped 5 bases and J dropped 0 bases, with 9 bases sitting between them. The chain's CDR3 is CASSYWDSYNEQFF. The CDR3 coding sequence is TGCGCCAGCAGTTATTGGGACTCCTACAATGAGCAGTTCTTC. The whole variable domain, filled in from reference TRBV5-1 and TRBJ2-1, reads KAGVTQTPRYLIKTRGQQVTLSCSPISGHRSVSWYQQTPGQGLQFLFEYFSETQRNKGNFPGRFSGRQFSNSRSEMNVSTLELGDSALYLCASSYWDSYNEQFFGPGTRLTVL.

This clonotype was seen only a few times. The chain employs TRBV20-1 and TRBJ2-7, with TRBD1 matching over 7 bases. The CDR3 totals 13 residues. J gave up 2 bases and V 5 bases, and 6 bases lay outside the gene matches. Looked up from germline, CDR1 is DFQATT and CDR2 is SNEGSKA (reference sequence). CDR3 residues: CSAFATGTYEQYF. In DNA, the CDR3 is TGCAGTGCTTTTGCGACAGGGACCTACGAGCAGTACTTC.

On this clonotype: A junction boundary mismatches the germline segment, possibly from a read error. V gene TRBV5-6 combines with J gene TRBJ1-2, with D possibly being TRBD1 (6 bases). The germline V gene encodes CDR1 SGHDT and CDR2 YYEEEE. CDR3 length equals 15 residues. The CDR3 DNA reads TGTGCCAGCAGCTCCGGGACATCTTATAACTATGGCTGCACCTTC. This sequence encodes CASSSGTSYNYGCTF.

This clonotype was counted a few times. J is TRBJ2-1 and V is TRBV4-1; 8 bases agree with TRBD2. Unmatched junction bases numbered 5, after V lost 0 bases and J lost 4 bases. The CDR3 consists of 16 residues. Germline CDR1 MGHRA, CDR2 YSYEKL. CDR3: CASSQEGSGGYNEQFF. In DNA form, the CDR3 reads TGCGCCAGCAGCCAAGAGGGCTCGGGGGGGTACAATGAGCAGTTCTTC.

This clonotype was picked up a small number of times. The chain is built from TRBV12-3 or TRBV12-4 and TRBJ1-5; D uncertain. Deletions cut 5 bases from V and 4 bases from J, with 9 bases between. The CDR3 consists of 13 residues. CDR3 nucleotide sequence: TGTGCCAGCAGTCAGAAGGGTAATCAGCCCCAGCATTTT. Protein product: CASSQKGNQPQHF.

CDR3 sequence: CASSYPHPTSGGGLQETQYF. CDR3 nucleotide sequence: TGTGCCAGCAGTTACCCCCATCCGACTAGCGGGGGGGGGTTGCAAGAGACCCAGTACTTC. The chain links TRBV6-2 or TRBV6-3 to TRBJ2-5, with TRBD2 matching over 14 bases. CDR1 and CDR2 from the germline V gene are MNHEY and SVGEGT. Germline trimming cut 2 bases from V and 2 bases from J; bases unmatched to any gene: 13. This CDR3 comprises 20 residues.

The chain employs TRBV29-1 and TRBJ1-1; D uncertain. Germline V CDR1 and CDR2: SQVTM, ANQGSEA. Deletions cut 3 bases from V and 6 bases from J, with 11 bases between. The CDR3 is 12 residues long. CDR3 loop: CSVEAGSAEAFF. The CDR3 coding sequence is TGCAGCGTTGAGGCGGGAAGCGCTGAAGCTTTCTTT.

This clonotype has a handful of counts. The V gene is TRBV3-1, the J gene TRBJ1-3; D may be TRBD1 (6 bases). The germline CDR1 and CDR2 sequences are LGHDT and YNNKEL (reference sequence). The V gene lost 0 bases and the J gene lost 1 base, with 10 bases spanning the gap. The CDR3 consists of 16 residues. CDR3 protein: CASSQEGGGSGNTIYF. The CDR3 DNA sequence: TGTGCCAGCAGCCAAGAAGGGGGGGGTTCTGGAAACACCATATATTTT.

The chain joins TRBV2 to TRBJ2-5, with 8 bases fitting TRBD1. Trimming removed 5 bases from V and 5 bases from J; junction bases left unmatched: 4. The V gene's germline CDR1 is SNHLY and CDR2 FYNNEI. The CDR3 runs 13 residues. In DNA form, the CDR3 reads TGTGCCAGCAGTCACAGGGGGGCGGAGACCCAGTACTTC. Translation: CASSHRGAETQYF.

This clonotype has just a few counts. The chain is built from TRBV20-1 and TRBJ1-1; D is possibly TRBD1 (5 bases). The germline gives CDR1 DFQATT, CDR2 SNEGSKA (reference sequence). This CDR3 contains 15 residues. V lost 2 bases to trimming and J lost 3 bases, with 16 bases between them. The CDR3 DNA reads TGCAGTGCTAGATCCCCGGGCGCAGGGTACACTGAAGCTTTCTTT. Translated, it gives CSARSPGAGYTEAFF.

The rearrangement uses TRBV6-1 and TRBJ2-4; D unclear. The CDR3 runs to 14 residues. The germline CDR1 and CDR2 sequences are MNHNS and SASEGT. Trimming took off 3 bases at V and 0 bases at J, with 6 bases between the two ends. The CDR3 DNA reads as TGTGCCAGCAGTGAGTTCCTAGCCAAAAACATTCAGTACTTC. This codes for CASSEFLAKNIQYF.

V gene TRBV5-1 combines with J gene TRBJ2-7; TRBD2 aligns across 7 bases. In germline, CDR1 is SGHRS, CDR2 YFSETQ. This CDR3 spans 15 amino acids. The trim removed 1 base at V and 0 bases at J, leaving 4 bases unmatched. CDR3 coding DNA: TGCGCCAGCAGCTTGACGGCGGGAGTCTCCTACGAGCAGTACTTC. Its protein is CASSLTAGVSYEQYF.

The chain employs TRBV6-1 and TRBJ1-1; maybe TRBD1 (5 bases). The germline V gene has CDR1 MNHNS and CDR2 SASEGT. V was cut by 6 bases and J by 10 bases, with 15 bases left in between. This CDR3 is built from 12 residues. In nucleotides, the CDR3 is TGTGCCAGCAGCTCCAATGTCCAGGGAGCTTTCTTT. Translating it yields CASSSNVQGAFF.

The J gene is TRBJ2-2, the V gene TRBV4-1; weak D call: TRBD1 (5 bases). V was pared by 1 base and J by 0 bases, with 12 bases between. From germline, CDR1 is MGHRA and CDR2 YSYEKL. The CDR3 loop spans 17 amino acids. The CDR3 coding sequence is TGCGCCAGCAGCCAAGGGATGGGGCAGTCGAACACCGGGGAGCTGTTTTTT. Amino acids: CASSQGMGQSNTGELFF.

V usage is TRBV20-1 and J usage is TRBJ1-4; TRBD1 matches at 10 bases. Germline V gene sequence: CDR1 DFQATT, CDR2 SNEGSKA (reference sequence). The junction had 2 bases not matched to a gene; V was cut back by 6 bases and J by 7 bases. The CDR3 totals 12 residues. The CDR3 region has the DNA TGCAGTGCAAGACAGGGGGCTGAAAAACTGTTTTTT. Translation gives CSARQGAEKLFF.

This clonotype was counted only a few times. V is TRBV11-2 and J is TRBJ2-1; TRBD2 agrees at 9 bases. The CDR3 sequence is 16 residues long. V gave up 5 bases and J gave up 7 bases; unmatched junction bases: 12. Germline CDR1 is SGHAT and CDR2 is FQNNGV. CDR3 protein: CASSPQLAGLGNEQFF. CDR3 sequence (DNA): TGTGCCAGCAGCCCCCAACTAGCGGGCCTAGGGAATGAGCAGTTCTTC.

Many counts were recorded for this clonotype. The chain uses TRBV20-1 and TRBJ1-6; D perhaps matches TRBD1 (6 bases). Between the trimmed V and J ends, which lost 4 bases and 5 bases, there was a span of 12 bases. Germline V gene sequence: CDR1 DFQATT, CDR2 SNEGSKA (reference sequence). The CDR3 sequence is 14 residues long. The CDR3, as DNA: TGCAGTGCTAACAGGGAGCAAAATAATTCACCCCTCCACTTT. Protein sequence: CSANREQNNSPLHF.

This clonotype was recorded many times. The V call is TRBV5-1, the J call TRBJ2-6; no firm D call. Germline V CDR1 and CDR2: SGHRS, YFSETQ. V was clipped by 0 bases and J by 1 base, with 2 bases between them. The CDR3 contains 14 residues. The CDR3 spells CASSLASGANVLTF. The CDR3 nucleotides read TGCGCCAGCAGCTTGGCTTCTGGGGCCAACGTCCTGACTTTC. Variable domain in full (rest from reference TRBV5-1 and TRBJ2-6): KAGVTQTPRYLIKTRGQQVTLSCSPISGHRSVSWYQQTPGQGLQFLFEYFSETQRNKGNFPGRFSGRQFSNSRSEMNVSTLELGDSALYLCASSLASGANVLTFGAGSRLTVL.

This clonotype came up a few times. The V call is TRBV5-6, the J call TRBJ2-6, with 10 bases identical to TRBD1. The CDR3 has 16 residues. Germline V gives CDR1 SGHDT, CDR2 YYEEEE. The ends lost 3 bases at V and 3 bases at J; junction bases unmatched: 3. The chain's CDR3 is CASSSTGGYGANVLTF. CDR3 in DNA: TGTGCCAGCAGCTCGACAGGGGGCTATGGGGCCAACGTCCTGACTTTC.

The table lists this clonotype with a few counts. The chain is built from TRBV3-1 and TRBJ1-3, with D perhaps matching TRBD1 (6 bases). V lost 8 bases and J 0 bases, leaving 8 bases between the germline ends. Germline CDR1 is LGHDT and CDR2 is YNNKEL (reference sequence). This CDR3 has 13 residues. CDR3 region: CASAQGSGNTIYF. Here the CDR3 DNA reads TGTGCCAGCGCACAGGGCTCTGGAAACACCATATATTTT.

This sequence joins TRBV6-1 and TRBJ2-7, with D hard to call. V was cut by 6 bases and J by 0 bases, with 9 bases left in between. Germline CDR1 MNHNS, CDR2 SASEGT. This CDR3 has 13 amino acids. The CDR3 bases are TGTGCCAGCAGAGCCCGAAACTCCTACGAGCAGTACGTC. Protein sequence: CASRARNSYEQYV.

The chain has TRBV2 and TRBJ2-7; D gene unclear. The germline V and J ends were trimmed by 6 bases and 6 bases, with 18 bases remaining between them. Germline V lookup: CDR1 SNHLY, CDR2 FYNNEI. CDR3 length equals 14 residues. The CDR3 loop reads CASRPLSDSGEQYF. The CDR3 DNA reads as TGTGCCAGCAGACCTTTGAGTGATTCAGGCGAGCAGTACTTC. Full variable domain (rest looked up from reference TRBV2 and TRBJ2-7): EPEVTQTPSHQVTQMGQEVILRCVPISNHLYFYWYRQILGQKVEFLVSFYNNEISEKSEIFDDQFSVERPDGSNFTLKIRSTKLEDSAMYFCASRPLSDSGEQYFGPGTRLTVT.

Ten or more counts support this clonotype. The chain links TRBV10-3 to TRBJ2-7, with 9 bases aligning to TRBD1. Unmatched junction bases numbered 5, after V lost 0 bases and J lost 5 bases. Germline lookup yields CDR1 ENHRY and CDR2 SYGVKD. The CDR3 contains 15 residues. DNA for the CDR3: TGTGCCATCAGTGAGTCGTGGGACAGGGACCACGAGCAGTACTTC. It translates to CAISESWDRDHEQYF.

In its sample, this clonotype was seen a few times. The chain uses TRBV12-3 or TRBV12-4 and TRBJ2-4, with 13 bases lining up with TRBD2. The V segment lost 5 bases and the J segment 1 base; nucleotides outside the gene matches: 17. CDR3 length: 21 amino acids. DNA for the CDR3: TGTGCCAGCAGTCTAGTTTACTTACTAGCGGGGGGGGCCCAGGCCAAAAACATTCAGTACTTC. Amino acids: CASSLVYLLAGGAQAKNIQYF.